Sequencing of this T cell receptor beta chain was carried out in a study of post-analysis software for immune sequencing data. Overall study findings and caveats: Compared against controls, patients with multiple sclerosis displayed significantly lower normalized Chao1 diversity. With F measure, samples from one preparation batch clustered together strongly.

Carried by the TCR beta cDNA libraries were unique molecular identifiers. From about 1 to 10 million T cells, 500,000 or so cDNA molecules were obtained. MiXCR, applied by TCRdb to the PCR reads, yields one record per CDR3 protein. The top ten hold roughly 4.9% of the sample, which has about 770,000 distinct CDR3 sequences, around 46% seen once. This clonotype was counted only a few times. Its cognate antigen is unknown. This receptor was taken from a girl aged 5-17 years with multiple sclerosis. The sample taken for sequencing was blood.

Here the CDR3 reads CASSLSGRVETQYF. The CDR3 DNA reads TGTGCCAGCAGTTTGAGCGGGAGGGTGGAGACCCAGTACTTC. This chain connects TRBV28 to TRBJ2-7, with 10 bases aligning to TRBD2. The J call is doubtful: the DNA matches TRBJ2-5 better. Germline CDR1 reads MDHEN; CDR2 reads SYDVKM. This CDR3 is 14 amino acids long.